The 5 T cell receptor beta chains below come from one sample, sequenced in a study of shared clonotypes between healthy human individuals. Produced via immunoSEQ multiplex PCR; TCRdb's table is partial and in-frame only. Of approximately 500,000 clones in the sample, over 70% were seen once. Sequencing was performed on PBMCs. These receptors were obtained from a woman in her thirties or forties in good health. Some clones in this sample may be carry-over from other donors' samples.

CDR3 coding DNA: TGTGCCAGCAGCTCAACAGGGACTCCACTGTTTTTT. Its translation is CASSSTGTPLFF. This chain joins TRBV7-2 and TRBJ1-4; TRBD1 might be the D (6 bases). The germline V and J ends were trimmed by 4 bases and 13 bases, with 13 bases remaining between them. Germline CDR1 reads SGHTA; CDR2 reads FQGNSA. The CDR3 has 12 residues.

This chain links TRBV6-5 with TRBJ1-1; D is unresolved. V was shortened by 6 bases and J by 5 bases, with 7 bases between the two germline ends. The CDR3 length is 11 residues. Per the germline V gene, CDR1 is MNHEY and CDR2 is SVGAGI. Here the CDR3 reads CASRSKTEAFF. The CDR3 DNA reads TGTGCCAGCAGATCCAAAACTGAAGCTTTCTTT.

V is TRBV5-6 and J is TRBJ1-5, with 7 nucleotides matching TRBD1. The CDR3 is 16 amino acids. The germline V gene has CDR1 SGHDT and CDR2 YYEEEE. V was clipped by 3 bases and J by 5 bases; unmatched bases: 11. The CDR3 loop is CASSSNKRQGDQPQHF. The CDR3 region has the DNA TGTGCCAGCAGCTCCAACAAAAGACAGGGAGATCAGCCCCAGCATTTT.

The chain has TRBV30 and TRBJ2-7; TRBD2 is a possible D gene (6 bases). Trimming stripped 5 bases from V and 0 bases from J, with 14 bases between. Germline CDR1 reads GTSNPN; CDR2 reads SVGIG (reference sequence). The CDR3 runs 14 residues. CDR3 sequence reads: CAWHLAGISYEQYF. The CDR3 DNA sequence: TGTGCCTGGCACCTGGCGGGGATCTCCTACGAGCAGTACTTC. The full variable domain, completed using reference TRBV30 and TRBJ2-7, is SQTIHQWPATLVQPVGSPLSLECTVEGTSNPNLYWYRQAAGRGLQLLFYSVGIGQISSEVPQNLSASRPQDRQFILSSKKLLLSDSGFYLCAWHLAGISYEQYFGPGTRLTVT.

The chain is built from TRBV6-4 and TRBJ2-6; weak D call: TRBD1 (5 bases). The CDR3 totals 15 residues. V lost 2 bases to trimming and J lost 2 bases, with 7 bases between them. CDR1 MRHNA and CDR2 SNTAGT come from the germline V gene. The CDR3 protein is CASSDPGTGANVLTF. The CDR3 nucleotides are TGTGCCAGCAGTGACCCAGGGACTGGGGCCAACGTCCTGACTTTC.